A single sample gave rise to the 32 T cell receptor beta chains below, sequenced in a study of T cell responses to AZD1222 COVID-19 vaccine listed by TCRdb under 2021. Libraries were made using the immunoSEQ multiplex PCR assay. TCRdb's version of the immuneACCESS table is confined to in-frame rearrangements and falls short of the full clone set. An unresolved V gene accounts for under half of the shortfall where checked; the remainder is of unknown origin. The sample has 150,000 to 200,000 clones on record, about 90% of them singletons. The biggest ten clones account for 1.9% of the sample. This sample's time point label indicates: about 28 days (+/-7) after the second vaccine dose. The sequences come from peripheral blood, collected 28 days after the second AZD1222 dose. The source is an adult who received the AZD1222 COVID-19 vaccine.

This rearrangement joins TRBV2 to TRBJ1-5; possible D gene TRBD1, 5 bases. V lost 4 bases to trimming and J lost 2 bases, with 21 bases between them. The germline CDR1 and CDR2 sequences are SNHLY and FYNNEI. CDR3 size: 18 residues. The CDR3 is CASSVGVIFRKGNQPQHF. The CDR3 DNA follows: TGTGCCAGCAGTGTAGGGGTCATATTTAGAAAGGGCAATCAGCCCCAGCATTTT.

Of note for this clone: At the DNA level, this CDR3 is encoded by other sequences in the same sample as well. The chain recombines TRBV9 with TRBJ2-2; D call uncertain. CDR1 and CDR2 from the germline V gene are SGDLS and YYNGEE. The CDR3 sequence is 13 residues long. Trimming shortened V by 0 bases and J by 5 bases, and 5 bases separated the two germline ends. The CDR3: CASSVVGTGELFF. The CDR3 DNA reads TGTGCCAGCAGCGTAGTCGGGACCGGGGAGCTGTTTTTT.

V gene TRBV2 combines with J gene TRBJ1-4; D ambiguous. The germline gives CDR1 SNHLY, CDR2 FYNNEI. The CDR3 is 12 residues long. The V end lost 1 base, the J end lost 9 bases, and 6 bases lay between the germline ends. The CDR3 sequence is CASSEGLKKLFF. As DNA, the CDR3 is TGTGCCAGCAGTGAAGGCCTGAAAAAACTGTTTTTT.

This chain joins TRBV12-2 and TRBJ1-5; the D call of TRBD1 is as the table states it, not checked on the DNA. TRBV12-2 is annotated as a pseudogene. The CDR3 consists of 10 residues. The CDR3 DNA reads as TGCGGGGACATTGAGATTGCCCAGCATTTT. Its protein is CGDIEIAQHF.

The CDR3 reads CASSLAGDYEQFF. DNA of the CDR3: TGTGCCAGCAGCTTAGCGGGGGATTATGAGCAGTTCTTC. The chain couples TRBV7-2 to TRBJ2-1; D may be TRBD1 or TRBD2 (5 bases each). Looked up from germline, CDR1 is SGHTA and CDR2 is FQGNSA. The CDR3 sequence is 13 residues long. The V end was cut by 0 bases, the J end by 8 bases, with 8 bases between.

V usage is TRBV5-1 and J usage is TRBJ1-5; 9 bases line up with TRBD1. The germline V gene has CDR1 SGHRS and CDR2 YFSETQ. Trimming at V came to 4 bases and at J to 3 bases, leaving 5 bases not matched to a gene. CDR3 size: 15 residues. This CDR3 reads CASSPGQGFNQPQHF. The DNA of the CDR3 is TGCGCCAGCAGCCCGGGACAGGGATTCAATCAGCCCCAGCATTTT.

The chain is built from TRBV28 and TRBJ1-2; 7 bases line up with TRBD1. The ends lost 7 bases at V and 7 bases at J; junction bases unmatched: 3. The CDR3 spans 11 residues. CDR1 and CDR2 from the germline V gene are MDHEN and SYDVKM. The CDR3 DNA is TGTGCCAGCACCTCAGGGGGTGGCTACACCTTC. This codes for CASTSGGGYTF.

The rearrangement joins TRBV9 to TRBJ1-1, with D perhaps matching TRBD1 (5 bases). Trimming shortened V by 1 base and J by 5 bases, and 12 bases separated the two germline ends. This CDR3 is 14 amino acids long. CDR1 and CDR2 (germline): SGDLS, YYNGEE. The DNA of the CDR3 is TGTGCCAGCAGCGTACAGGGCGAGGGGACTGAAGCTTTCTTT. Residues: CASSVQGEGTEAFF.

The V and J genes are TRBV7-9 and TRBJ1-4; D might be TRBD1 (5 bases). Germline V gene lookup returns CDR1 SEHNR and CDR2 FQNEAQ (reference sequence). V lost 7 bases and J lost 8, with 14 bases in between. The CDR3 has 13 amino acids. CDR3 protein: CASILDKGEKLFF. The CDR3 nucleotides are TGTGCCAGCATTCTTGACAAGGGGGAAAAACTGTTTTTT.

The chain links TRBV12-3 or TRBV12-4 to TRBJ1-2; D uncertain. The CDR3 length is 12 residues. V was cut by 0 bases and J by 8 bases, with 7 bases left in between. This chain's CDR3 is CASSLAGEGYTF. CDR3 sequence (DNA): TGTGCCAGCAGTTTAGCCGGGGAAGGCTACACCTTC.

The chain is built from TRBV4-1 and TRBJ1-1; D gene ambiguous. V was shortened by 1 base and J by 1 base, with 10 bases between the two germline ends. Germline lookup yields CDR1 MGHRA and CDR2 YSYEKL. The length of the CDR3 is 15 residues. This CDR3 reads CASSQVPTKNTEAFF. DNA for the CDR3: TGCGCCAGCAGCCAAGTGCCTACAAAGAACACTGAAGCTTTCTTT.

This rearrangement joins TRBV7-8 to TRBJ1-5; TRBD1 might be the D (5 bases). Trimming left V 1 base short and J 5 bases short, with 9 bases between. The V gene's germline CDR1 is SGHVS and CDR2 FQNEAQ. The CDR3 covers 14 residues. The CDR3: CASSLGPGHQPQHF. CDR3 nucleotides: TGTGCCAGCAGCTTAGGTCCAGGGCATCAGCCCCAGCATTTT.

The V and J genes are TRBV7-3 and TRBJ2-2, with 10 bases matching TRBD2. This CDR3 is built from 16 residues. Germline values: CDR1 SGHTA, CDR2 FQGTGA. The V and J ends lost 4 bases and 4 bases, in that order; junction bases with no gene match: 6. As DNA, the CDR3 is TGTGCCAGCAGCTCTACTAGCGGGAAGAGCACCGGGGAGCTGTTTTTT. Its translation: CASSSTSGKSTGELFF.

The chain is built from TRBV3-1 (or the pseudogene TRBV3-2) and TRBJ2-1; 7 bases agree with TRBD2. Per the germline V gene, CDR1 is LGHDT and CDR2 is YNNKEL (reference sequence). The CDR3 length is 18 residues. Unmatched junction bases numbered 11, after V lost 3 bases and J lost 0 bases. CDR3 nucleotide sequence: TGTGCCAGCAGCCAGAACAAAGGGCTAGCGGTCTCCTACAATGAGCAGTTCTTC. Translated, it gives CASSQNKGLAVSYNEQFF.

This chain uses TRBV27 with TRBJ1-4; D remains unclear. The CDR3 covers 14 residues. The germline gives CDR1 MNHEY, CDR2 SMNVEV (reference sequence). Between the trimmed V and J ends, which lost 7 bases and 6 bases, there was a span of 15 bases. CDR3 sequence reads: CASTPSPGHEKLFF. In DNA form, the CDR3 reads TGTGCCAGCACCCCCTCTCCAGGCCATGAAAAACTGTTTTTT. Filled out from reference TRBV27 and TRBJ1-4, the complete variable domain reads EAQVTQNPRYLITVTGKKLTVTCSQNMNHEYMSWYRQDPGLGLRQIYYSMNVEVTDKGDVPEGYKVSRKEKRNFPLILESPSPNQTSLYFCASTPSPGHEKLFFGSGTQLSVL.

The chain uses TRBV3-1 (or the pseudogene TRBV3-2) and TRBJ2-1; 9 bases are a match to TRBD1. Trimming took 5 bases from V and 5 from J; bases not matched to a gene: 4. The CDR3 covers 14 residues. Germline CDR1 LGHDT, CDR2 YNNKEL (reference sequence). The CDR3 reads CASSDRGDDNEQFF. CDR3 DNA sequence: TGTGCCAGCAGCGACAGGGGGGATGACAATGAGCAGTTCTTC.

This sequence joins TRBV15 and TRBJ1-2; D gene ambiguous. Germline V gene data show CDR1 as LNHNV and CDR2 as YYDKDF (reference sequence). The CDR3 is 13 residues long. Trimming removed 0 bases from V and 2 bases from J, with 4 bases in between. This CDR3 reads CATSREENYGYTF. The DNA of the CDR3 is TGTGCCACCAGCAGAGAGGAAAACTATGGCTACACCTTC.

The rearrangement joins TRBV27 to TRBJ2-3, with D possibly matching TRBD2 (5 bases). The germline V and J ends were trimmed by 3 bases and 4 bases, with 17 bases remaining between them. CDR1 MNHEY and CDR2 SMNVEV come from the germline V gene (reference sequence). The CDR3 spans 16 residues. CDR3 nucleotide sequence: TGTGCCAGCAGTTTGCCGAGCGGCCACTACGCAGATACGCAGTATTTT. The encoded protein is CASSLPSGHYADTQYF.

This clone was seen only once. In DNA, the CDR3 is TGTGCCAAACAGTCCCGGGTCCCACTCCAGGGGAATGAAAAACTGTTTTTT. Translated: CAKQSRVPLQGNEKLFF. The chain joins TRBV21-1 to TRBJ1-4; TRBD1, the D gene given by the table, was not confirmed from the DNA. TRBV21-1 is flagged as a pseudogene. This CDR3 is built from 17 residues.

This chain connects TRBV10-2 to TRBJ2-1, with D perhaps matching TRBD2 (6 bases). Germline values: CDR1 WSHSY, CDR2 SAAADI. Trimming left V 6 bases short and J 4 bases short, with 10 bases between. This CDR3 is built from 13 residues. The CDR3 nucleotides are TGCGCCAGCAGCGCGGGGCCGTACAATGAGCAGTTCTTC. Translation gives CASSAGPYNEQFF.

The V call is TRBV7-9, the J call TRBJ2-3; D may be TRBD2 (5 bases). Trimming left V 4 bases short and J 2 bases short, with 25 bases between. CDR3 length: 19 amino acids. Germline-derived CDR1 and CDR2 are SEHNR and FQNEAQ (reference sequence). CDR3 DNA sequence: TGTGCCAGCAGCTCAATTCTCGGGGTCCGGCGAACAAACACAGATACGCAGTATTTT. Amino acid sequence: CASSSILGVRRTNTDTQYF.

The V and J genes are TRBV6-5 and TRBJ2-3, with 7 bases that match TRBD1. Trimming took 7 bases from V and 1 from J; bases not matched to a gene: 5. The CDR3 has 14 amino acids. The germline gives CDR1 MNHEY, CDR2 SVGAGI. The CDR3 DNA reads TGTGCCAGCACCGGGACAGTTGGCACAGATACGCAGTATTTT. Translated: CASTGTVGTDTQYF.

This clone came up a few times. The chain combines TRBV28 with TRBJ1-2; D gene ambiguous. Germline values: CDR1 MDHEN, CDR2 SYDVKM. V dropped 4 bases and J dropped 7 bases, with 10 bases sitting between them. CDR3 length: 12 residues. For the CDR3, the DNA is TGTGCCAGCAGTTCCGGAGAAGTTGGCTACACCTTC. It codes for CASSSGEVGYTF.

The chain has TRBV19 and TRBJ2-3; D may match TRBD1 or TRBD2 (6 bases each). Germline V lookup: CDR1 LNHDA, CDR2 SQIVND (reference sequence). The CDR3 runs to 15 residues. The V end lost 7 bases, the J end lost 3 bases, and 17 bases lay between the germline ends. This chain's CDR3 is CASTRRGAVTDTQYF. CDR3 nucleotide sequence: TGTGCCAGTACCCGGAGGGGGGCCGTGACAGATACGCAGTATTTT.

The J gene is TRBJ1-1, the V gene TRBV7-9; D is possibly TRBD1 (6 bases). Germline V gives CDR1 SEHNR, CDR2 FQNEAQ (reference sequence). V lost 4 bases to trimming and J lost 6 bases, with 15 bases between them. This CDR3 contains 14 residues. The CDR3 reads CASSSGTWESEAFF. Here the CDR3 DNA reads TGTGCCAGCAGCTCCGGGACATGGGAGTCTGAAGCTTTCTTT.

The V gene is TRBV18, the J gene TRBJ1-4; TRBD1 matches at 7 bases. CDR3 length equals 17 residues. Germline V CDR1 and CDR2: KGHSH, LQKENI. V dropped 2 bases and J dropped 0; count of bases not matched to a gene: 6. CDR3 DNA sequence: TGTGCCAGCTCACCAACGACAGGGTACGCAACTAATGAAAAACTGTTTTTT. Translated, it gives CASSPTTGYATNEKLFF.

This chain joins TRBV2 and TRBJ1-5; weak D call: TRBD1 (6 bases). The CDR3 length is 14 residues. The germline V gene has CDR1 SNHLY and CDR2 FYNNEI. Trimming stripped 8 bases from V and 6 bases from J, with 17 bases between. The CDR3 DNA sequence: TGTGCCAGCCACGGCAACAGGGCCTCTCAGCCCCAGCATTTT. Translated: CASHGNRASQPQHF.

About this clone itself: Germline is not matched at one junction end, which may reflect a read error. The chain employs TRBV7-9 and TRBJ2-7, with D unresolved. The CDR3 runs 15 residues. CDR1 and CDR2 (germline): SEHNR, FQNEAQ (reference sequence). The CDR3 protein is CASSLGINQDRVLNF. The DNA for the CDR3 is TGTGCCAGCAGCTTAGGGATAAACCAGGATAGAGTCCTTAACTTC.

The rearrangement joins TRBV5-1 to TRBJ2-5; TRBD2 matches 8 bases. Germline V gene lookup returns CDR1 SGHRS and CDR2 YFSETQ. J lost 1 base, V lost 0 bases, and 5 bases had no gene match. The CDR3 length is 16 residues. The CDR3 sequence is CASSLVLADPQETQYF. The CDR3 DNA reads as TGCGCCAGCAGCTTGGTACTAGCGGATCCCCAAGAGACCCAGTACTTC.

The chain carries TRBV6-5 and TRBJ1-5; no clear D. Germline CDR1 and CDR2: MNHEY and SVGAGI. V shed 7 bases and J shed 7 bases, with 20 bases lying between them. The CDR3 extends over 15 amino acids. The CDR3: CASIFSTAKGQPQHF. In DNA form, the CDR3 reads TGTGCCAGCATATTCAGTACGGCGAAAGGACAGCCCCAGCATTTT.

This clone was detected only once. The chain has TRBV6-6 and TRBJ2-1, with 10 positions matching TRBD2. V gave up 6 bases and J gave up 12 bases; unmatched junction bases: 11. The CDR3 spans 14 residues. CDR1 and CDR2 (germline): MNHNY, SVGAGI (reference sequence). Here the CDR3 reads CASSPRLAGARQFF. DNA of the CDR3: TGTGCCAGCAGCCCTCGCCTAGCGGGAGCGCGGCAGTTCTTC.

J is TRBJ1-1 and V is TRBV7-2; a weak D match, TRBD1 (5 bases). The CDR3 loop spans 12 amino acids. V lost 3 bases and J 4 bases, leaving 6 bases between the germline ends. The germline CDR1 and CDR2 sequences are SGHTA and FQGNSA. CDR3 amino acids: CASSFRATEAFF. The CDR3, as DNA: TGTGCCAGCAGCTTCAGGGCCACTGAAGCTTTCTTT.